This T cell receptor beta chain was captured in a study of control samples from healthy donors and cancer patients. Data came from immunoSEQ multiplex PCR; TCRdb stores just in-frame clones and leaves some out. The profile covers 150,000 to 200,000 clones, with 85% to 95% appearing a single time and over 6.5% taken by the ten largest. The CDR3 consists of 15 residues. Germline V CDR1 and CDR2: SGDLS, YYNGEE. V gave up 0 bases and J gave up 0 bases, with 9 bases separating them. The clonotype originates from a woman aged 40 to 49 in good health. This chain joins TRBV9 and TRBJ1-1; D remains unclear. Sequencing was performed on blood. As DNA, the CDR3 is TGTGCCAGCAGCGTAGGTCCGGGCTTGAACACTGAAGCTTTCTTT. This codes for CASSVGPGLNTEAFF. The whole variable domain, remainder taken from reference TRBV9 and TRBJ1-1, is DSGVTQTPKHLITATGQRVTLRCSPRSGDLSVYWYQQSLDQGLQFLIQYYNGEERAKGNILERFSAQQFPDLHSELNLSSLELGDSALYFCASSVGPGLNTEAFFGQGTRLTVV.